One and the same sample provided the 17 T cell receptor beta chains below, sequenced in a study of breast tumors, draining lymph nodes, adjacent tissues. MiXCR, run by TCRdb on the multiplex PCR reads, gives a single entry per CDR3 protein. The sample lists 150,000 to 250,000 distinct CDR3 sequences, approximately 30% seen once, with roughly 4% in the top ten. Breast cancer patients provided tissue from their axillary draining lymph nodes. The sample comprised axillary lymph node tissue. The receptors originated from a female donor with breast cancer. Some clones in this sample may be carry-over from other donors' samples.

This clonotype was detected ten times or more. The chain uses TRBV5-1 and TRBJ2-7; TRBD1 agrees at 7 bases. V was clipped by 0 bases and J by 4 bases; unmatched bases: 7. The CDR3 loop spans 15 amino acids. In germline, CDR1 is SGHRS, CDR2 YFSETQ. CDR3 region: CASSLAGDRTYEQYF. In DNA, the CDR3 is TGCGCCAGCAGCTTGGCCGGGGACAGAACTTACGAGCAGTACTTC.

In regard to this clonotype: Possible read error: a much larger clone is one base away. As DNA, the CDR3 is TGTGCCAGCAGCGCCCTTCTAGCGAACCAAGAGGCCCAGCACTTC. Residues: CASSALLANQEAQHF. This rearrangement joins TRBV7-9 to TRBJ2-5; a weak D match, TRBD2 (6 bases). CDR1 and CDR2 from the germline V gene are SEHNR and FQNEAQ (reference sequence). The CDR3 loop spans 15 amino acids. Drawing the rest from reference TRBV7-9 and TRBJ2-5, the complete variable domain is DTGVSQNPRHKITKRGQNVTFRCDPISEHNRLYWYRQTLGQGPEFLTYFQNEAQLEKSRLLSDRFSAERPKGSFSTLEIQRTEQGDSAMYLCASSALLANQEAQHFGPGTRLLVL.

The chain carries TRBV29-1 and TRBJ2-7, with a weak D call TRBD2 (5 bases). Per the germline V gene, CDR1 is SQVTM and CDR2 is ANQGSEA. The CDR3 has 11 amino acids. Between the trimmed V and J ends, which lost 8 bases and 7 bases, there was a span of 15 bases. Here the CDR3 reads CSLEVGREQYF. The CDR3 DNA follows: TGCAGCTTGGAGGTAGGGAGAGAGCAGTACTTC.

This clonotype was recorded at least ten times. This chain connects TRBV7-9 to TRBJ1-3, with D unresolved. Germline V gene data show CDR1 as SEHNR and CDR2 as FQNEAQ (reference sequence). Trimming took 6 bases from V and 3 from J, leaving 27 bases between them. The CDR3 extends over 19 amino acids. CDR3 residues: CASRDLKDVGRPFGNTIYF. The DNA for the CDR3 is TGTGCCAGCAGGGATTTAAAAGACGTCGGGAGACCCTTTGGAAACACCATATATTTT.

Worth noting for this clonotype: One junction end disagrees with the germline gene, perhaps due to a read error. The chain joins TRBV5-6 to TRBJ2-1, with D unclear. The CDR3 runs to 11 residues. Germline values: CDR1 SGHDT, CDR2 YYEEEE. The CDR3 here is CASSLHNEQSF. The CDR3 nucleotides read TGTGCCAGCAGCTTGCACAATGAGCAGTCCTTC.

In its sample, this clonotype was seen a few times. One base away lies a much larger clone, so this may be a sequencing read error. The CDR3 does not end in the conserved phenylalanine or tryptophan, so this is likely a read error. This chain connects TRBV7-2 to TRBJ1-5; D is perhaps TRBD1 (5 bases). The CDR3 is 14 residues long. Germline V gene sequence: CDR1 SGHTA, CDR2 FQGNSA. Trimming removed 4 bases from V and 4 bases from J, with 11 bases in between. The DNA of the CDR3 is TGTGCCAGCAGCTCAGATGGGGCGAATCAGCCCCAGCATTAT. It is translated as CASSSDGANQPQHY.

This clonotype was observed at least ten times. CDR3 in DNA: TGCGCCAGCAGCCAAGACGCGGGGGTTGAAAAACTGTTTTTT. This gives the protein CASSQDAGVEKLFF. The chain has TRBV4-3 and TRBJ1-4; TRBD1 is a possible D gene (5 bases). CDR3 length: 14 amino acids. Between the trimmed V and J ends, which lost 0 bases and 7 bases, there was a span of 9 bases. CDR1 is LGHNA, CDR2 YSLEER, per germline.

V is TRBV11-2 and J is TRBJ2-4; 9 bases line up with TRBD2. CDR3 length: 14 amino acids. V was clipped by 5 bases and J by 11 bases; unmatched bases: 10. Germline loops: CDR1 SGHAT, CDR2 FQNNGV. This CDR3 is CASSTRTSAGLQYF. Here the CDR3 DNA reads TGTGCCAGCAGCACCCGGACTAGCGCGGGCCTTCAGTACTTC.

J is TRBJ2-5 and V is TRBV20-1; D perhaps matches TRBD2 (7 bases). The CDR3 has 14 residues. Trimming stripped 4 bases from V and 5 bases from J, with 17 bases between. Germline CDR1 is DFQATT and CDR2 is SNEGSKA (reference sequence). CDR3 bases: TGCAGTGCTAAAACAGGGAGGGCCGGGGAGACCCAGTACTTC. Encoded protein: CSAKTGRAGETQYF.

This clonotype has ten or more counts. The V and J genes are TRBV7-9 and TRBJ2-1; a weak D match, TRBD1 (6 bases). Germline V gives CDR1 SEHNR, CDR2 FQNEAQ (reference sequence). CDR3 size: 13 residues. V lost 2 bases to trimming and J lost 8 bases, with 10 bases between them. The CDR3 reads CASSLTRGYEQFF. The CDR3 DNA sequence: TGTGCCAGCAGCTTAACAAGGGGGTATGAGCAGTTCTTC.

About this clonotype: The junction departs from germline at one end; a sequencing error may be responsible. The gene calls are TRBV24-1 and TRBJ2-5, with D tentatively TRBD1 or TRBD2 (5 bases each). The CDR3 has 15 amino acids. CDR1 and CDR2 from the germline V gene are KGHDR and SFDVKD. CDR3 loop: CATSAGGDPQEIQYF. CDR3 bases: TGTGCCACCAGTGCTGGGGGAGATCCCCAAGAGATCCAGTACTTC.

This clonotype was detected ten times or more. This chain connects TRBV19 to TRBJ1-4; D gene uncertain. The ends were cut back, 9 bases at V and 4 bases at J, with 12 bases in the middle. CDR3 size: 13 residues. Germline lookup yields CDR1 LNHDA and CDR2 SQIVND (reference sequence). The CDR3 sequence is CASVGRHNEKLFF. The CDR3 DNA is TGTGCCAGCGTGGGCCGTCATAATGAAAAACTGTTTTTT.

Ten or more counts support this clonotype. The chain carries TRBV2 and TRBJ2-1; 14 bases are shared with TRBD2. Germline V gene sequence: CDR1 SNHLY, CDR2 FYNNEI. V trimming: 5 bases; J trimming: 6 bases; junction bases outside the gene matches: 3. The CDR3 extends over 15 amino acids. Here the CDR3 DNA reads TGTGCCAGCAGTTGGACTAGCGGGAGGCTCAATGAGCAGTTCTTC. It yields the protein CASSWTSGRLNEQFF.

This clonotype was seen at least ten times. The CDR3 reads CASSLNAWEGTQYF. The CDR3 nucleotides read TGTGCCAGCAGCTTAAATGCTTGGGAAGGGACCCAGTACTTC. This chain uses TRBV7-3 with TRBJ2-5, with D uncertain. V shed 1 base and J shed 7 bases, with 13 bases lying between them. CDR1 SGHTA and CDR2 FQGTGA come from the germline V gene. There are 14 residues in the CDR3.

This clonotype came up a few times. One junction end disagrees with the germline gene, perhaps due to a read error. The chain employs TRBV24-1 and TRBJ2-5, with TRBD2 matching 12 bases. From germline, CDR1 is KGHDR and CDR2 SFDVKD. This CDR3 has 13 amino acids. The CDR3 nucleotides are TGTGCCACCAGTAGACTAGCGGGAGAGGCCCAGTACTTC. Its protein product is CATSRLAGEAQYF.

CDR3 sequence: CASSTDLISGNTIYF. The CDR3 DNA sequence: TGTGCCAGTAGTACCGACCTTATTTCTGGAAACACCATATATTTT. V gene TRBV19 combines with J gene TRBJ1-3; D is ambiguous. Germline CDR1 LNHDA, CDR2 SQIVND (reference sequence). The CDR3 runs 15 residues. Trimming removed 4 bases from V and 1 base from J, with 11 bases in between.

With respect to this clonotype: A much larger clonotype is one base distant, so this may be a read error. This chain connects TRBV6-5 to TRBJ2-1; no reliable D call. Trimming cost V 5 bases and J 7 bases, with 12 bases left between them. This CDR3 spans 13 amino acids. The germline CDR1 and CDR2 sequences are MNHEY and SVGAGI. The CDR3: CASSHERFNEQFF. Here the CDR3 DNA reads TGTGCCAGCAGTCACGAAAGGTTTAATGAGCAGTTCTTC.